Described below is a single T cell receptor beta chain sequence and its context. The CDR3 totals 16 residues. Germline trimming cut 5 bases from V and 10 bases from J; bases unmatched to any gene: 13. In germline, CDR1 is SGHTA, CDR2 FQGNSA. Every bulk PBMC sample received the same 350 ng of DNA. The table came from immunoSEQ multiplex PCR; TCRdb's copy has only in-frame clones and leaves some out. Of approximately 13,000 clones detected, 75% to 90% appear once; the ten largest clones hold less than 6%. Time point noted: week 3, after first cycle of checkpoint inhibitor. This entry comes from a study of blood T cell dynamics during melanoma immunotherapy.

The source is a human donor with melanoma. The sample consisted of blood, taken from a patient treated with checkpoint blockade. The rearrangement uses TRBV7-2 and TRBJ2-1; 11 positions match TRBD2. The CDR3 DNA sequence: TGTGCCAGCAGCCTAAGTGGGCTAGCGGGAGGAGGGGAGCAGTTCTTC. Protein product: CASSLSGLAGGGEQFF.